This TCR beta chain was sequenced in a study of PD-1 blockade in classical Hodgkin lymphoma. The table came from immunoSEQ multiplex PCR; TCRdb's copy has only in-frame clones and leaves some out. The sample has 150,000 or so clones; 78% are singletons. CDR3 length: 16 residues. The germline gives CDR1 MNHEY, CDR2 SVGAGI. The ends were cut back, 2 bases at V and 0 bases at J, with 10 bases in the middle. There was relapse after autologous stem cell transplantation in every patient, and there was variation in brentuximab vedotin exposure. This clonotype originated in a human donor with classical Hodgkin lymphoma. The chain uses TRBV6-5 and TRBJ1-4; tentatively, D is TRBD1 (5 bases). The input for sequencing was peripheral blood mononuclear cells (PBMCs), taken before the second cycle of nivolumab. This CDR3 is CASSYRTFATNEKLFF. The CDR3 bases are TGTGCCAGCAGTTACAGGACATTTGCAACTAATGAAAAACTGTTTTTT.